A single sample gave rise to the 27 T cell receptor beta chains below, sequenced in a study of T cell responses to AZD1222 COVID-19 vaccine. The repertoire was sequenced with immunoSEQ multiplex PCR; TCRdb's copy has only in-frame clones and lacks some. The sample lists 150,000 to 200,000 clones, about 89% occurring once. The sample was peripheral blood, taken on day 0 of AZD1222 vaccination. These receptor sequences come from an adult in good health.

V is TRBV4-2 and J is TRBJ1-2; TRBD1 aligns across 7 bases. Germline V CDR1 and CDR2: LGHNA, YNFKEQ. V shed 4 bases and J 8 bases; nucleotides not matched to a gene: 22. The CDR3 contains 18 residues. CDR3 bases: TGTGCCAGCAGCCCCCTGGCGGGCCCGGGACAGCTTTGGGGAGGCTACACCTTC. It codes for CASSPLAGPGQLWGGYTF.

The chain employs TRBV6-5 and TRBJ2-2; no reliable D call. The CDR3 loop spans 14 amino acids. Trimming cost V 8 bases and J 1 base, with 11 bases left between them. The germline gives CDR1 MNHEY, CDR2 SVGAGI. The chain's CDR3 is CASGPSLNTGELFF. CDR3 nucleotides: TGTGCCAGCGGGCCGTCACTGAACACCGGGGAGCTGTTTTTT.

This clone came up once. The gene calls are TRBV25-1 and TRBJ1-2, with D hard to call. The CDR3 runs to 11 residues. Germline V gives CDR1 MGHDK, CDR2 SYGVNS. The V end was cut by 2 bases, the J end by 9 bases, with 7 bases between. CDR3 nucleotide sequence: TGTGCCAGCAGTGAAGGTACTCGCTACACCTTC. It yields the protein CASSEGTRYTF.

A single count supports this clone. The chain joins TRBV6-7 to TRBJ2-2; 7 bases line up with TRBD1. TRBV6-7 is classed as an ORF, of uncertain function. The V and J ends lost 0 bases and 2 bases, in that order; junction bases with no gene match: 6. CDR3 size: 17 residues. The CDR3 region has the DNA TGTGCCAGCAGTTACTCGACAGGGTGGGCAAACACCGGGGAGCTGTTTTTT. Its protein is CASSYSTGWANTGELFF.

This chain links TRBV5-1 with TRBJ2-5, with 8 nucleotides matching TRBD2. The CDR3 has 14 residues. The J segment lost 1 base and the V segment lost 4 bases, leaving 3 bases of the junction unmatched. Germline loops: CDR1 SGHRS, CDR2 YFSETQ. The CDR3 DNA follows: TGCGCCAGCAGCCTAGGGACTAGCCAAGAGACCCAGTACTTC. Amino acids: CASSLGTSQETQYF.

This chain links TRBV11-2 with TRBJ1-3, with a tentative D call TRBD1 (5 bases). Trimming cost V 5 bases and J 0 bases, with 11 bases left between them. Per germline, CDR1 SGHAT and CDR2 FQNNGV. The CDR3 runs to 15 residues. CDR3 residues: CASSPGTRSGNTIYF. The CDR3 DNA reads as TGTGCCAGCAGCCCCGGGACCCGCTCTGGAAACACCATATATTTT.

The rearrangement uses TRBV14 and TRBJ2-7, with 7 bases lining up with TRBD1. Looked up from germline, CDR1 is SGHDN and CDR2 is FVKESK. V was clipped by 6 bases and J by 3 bases; unmatched bases: 5. This CDR3 contains 13 residues. Written as DNA, the CDR3 is TGTGCCAGCAGTGCCGCAGGGGGCTACGAGCAGTACTTC. It codes for CASSAAGGYEQYF.

V usage is TRBV11-1 and J usage is TRBJ1-1; 7 bases line up with TRBD1. With 4 bases clipped from V and 2 bases from J, the junction kept 10 bases outside the gene matches. Germline V gives CDR1 SGHAT, CDR2 FQDESV (reference sequence). The CDR3 spans 16 residues. DNA for the CDR3: TGTGCCAGCAGCTCCCCCGGGAGGGGGCAAAACACTGAAGCTTTCTTT. The encoded protein is CASSSPGRGQNTEAFF.

The chain carries TRBV5-6 and TRBJ2-3; tentative D call: TRBD2 (7 bases). The CDR3 has 17 amino acids. V lost 0 bases and J 1 base, leaving 15 bases between the germline ends. CDR1 SGHDT and CDR2 YYEEEE come from the germline V gene. The CDR3 sequence: CASSLDGGLIGTDTQYF. The DNA of the CDR3 is TGTGCCAGCAGCTTGGACGGGGGGCTAATCGGCACAGATACGCAGTATTTT. Full variable domain (outside the CDR3, taken from reference TRBV5-6 and TRBJ2-3): DAGVTQSPTHLIKTRGQQVTLRCSPKSGHDTVSWYQQALGQGPQFIFQYYEEEERQRGNFPDRFSGHQFPNYSSELNVNALLLGDSALYLCASSLDGGLIGTDTQYFGPGTRLTVL.

The chain's CDR3 is CASSFFLDYNEQFF. For the CDR3, the DNA is TGTGCCAGCAGTTTTTTTCTAGATTACAATGAGCAGTTCTTC. The chain uses TRBV28 and TRBJ2-1; D is unresolved. V shed 3 bases and J shed 4 bases, with 10 bases lying between them. CDR3 length: 14 amino acids. CDR1 MDHEN and CDR2 SYDVKM come from the germline V gene. Full variable domain (outside the CDR3, taken from reference TRBV28 and TRBJ2-1): DVKVTQSSRYLVKRTGEKVFLECVQDMDHENMFWYRQDPGLGLRLIYFSYDVKMKEKGDIPEGYSVSREKKERFSLILESASTNQTSMYLCASSFFLDYNEQFFGPGTRLTVL.

This clone has only a few counts. The chain links TRBV19 to TRBJ1-4; D uncertain. The germline V and J ends were trimmed by 5 bases and 3 bases, with 13 bases remaining between them. This CDR3 comprises 15 residues. CDR1 is LNHDA and CDR2 is SQIVND in the germline V gene (reference sequence). The CDR3 reads CASSANPGANEKLFF. For the CDR3, the DNA is TGTGCCAGTAGTGCCAATCCCGGGGCTAATGAAAAACTGTTTTTT.

The V and J genes are TRBV28 and TRBJ2-7, with D possibly matching TRBD1 (6 bases). The germline V and J ends were trimmed by 9 bases and 0 bases, with 18 bases remaining between them. CDR1 and CDR2 (germline): MDHEN, SYDVKM. The CDR3 is 15 amino acids. The CDR3 region is CASEKLGGSSYEQYF. The DNA of the CDR3 is TGTGCCAGTGAAAAACTAGGGGGTAGCTCCTACGAGCAGTACTTC.

The rearrangement joins TRBV18 to TRBJ2-5, with D perhaps TRBD2 (6 bases). The germline V and J ends were trimmed by 3 bases and 3 bases, with 17 bases remaining between them. Per the germline V gene, CDR1 is KGHSH and CDR2 is LQKENI. The CDR3 spans 16 residues. CDR3 in DNA: TGTGCCAGCTCACCCACTGGTGGCTCGGGAGAAGAGACCCAGTACTTC. Its translation is CASSPTGGSGEETQYF.

V gene TRBV5-4 combines with J gene TRBJ2-1, with 9 bases lining up with TRBD1. The germline V gene encodes CDR1 SGHNT and CDR2 YYREEE (reference sequence). The CDR3 runs 13 residues. V gave up 2 bases and J gave up 9 bases; unmatched junction bases: 3. CDR3 coding DNA: TGTGCCAGCAGCTTACGGGACAGGGTTGAGCAGTTCTTC. Its translation: CASSLRDRVEQFF.

The chain carries TRBV7-2 and TRBJ2-1; 11 nucleotides align to TRBD2. With V trimmed by 5 bases and J by 7 bases, 4 bases remained unmatched. Germline assignment: CDR1 SGHTA and CDR2 FQGNSA. The CDR3 is made up of 14 amino acids. The CDR3 reads CASSPGLAANEQFF. Here the CDR3 DNA reads TGTGCCAGCAGCCCGGGACTAGCGGCTAATGAGCAGTTCTTC.

The CDR3 region is CASSYSKTTEAFF. CDR3 nucleotide sequence: TGTGCCAGCAGTTACTCGAAGACAACTGAAGCTTTCTTT. V is TRBV6-5 and J is TRBJ1-1, with D unresolved. The germline V gene has CDR1 MNHEY and CDR2 SVGAGI. Trimming shortened V by 0 bases and J by 5 bases, and 7 bases separated the two germline ends. The CDR3 contains 13 residues.

In its sample, this clone was seen once. CDR3 residues: CASSPPTRGRRTEAFF. The CDR3 nucleotides are TGTGCCAGCAGTCCCCCTACGCGGGGGAGAAGGACTGAAGCTTTCTTT. This sequence joins TRBV28 and TRBJ1-1, with D possibly TRBD1 on 5 matching bases. Germline V gene lookup returns CDR1 MDHEN and CDR2 SYDVKM. The CDR3 runs 16 residues. V was trimmed by 5 bases and J by 5 bases, leaving 21 bases between them.

This clone was counted between two and nine times. The V and J genes are TRBV4-3 and TRBJ2-7, with TRBD2 matching over 7 bases. Germline V gives CDR1 LGHNA, CDR2 YSLEER. Trimming at V came to 4 bases and at J to 2 bases, leaving 8 bases not matched to a gene. There are 15 residues in the CDR3. CDR3 sequence reads: CASSPSQGGAYEQYF. The CDR3 bases are TGCGCCAGCAGCCCTTCCCAGGGAGGGGCCTACGAGCAGTACTTC.

The chain is built from TRBV6-5 and TRBJ2-7; the match to TRBD1 covers 7 bases. There are 12 residues in the CDR3. Germline CDR1 is MNHEY and CDR2 is SVGAGI. V lost 8 bases to trimming and J lost 4 bases; unmatched junction nucleotides: 5. The CDR3 here is CASCDRVYEQYV. CDR3 bases: TGTGCCAGCTGCGACAGGGTATACGAGCAGTACGTC.

A single count supports this clone. The chain has TRBV3-1 (or the pseudogene TRBV3-2) and TRBJ1-3; 7 bases are a match to TRBD1. Germline loops: CDR1 LGHDT, CDR2 YNNKEL (reference sequence). The CDR3 is 18 amino acids. V lost 4 bases and J lost 0; bases outside the gene matches: 12. The DNA for the CDR3 is TGTGCCAGCAGCCGGGTACCGGGACAGTGGAGCTCTGGAAACACCATATATTTT. Amino acid sequence: CASSRVPGQWSSGNTIYF.

The V gene is TRBV19, the J gene TRBJ2-3, with D possibly being TRBD1 or TRBD2 (6 bases each). The CDR3 has 16 residues. Per germline, CDR1 LNHDA and CDR2 SQIVND (reference sequence). Trimming stripped 5 bases from V and 2 bases from J, with 17 bases between. In nucleotides, the CDR3 is TGTGCCAGTAGTCTCGACGGGGGCAAACACACAGATACGCAGTATTTT. Its protein product is CASSLDGGKHTDTQYF. The whole variable domain, remainder taken from reference TRBV19 and TRBJ2-3, is DGGITQSPKYLFRKEGQNVTLSCEQNLNHDAMYWYRQDPGQGLRLIYYSQIVNDFQKGDIAEGYSVSREKKESFPLTVTSAQKNPTAFYLCASSLDGGKHTDTQYFGPGTRLTVL.

V gene TRBV5-5 combines with J gene TRBJ1-4, with 7 bases lining up with TRBD1. From germline, CDR1 is SGHKS and CDR2 YYEKEE (reference sequence). V was pared by 1 base and J by 8 bases, with 14 bases of the junction left unmatched. This CDR3 comprises 17 residues. CDR3 sequence (DNA): TGTGCCAGCAGCTTGTTCAGGGGGACGATTAGTGGGGAAAAACTGTTTTTT. Translated, it gives CASSLFRGTISGEKLFF.

V is TRBV19 and J is TRBJ2-6; TRBD2 might be the D (5 bases). The CDR3 runs to 16 residues. The germline V and J ends were trimmed by 7 bases and 1 base, with 14 bases remaining between them. Germline-derived CDR1 and CDR2 are LNHDA and SQIVND (reference sequence). CDR3 coding DNA: TGTGCCAGTATCCCCCAAAGAGGGTCTGGGGCCAACGTCCTGACTTTC. It encodes CASIPQRGSGANVLTF. The full variable domain, rest sourced from reference TRBV19 and TRBJ2-6, is DGGITQSPKYLFRKEGQNVTLSCEQNLNHDAMYWYRQDPGQGLRLIYYSQIVNDFQKGDIAEGYSVSREKKESFPLTVTSAQKNPTAFYLCASIPQRGSGANVLTFGAGSRLTVL.

CDR3 sequence reads: CASSTLAAPYNEQFF. DNA of the CDR3: TGTGCCAGCAGCACACTAGCGGCCCCCTACAATGAGCAGTTCTTC. The chain uses TRBV7-3 and TRBJ2-1, with TRBD2 matching 8 bases. CDR3 length equals 15 residues. Germline V lookup: CDR1 SGHTA, CDR2 FQGTGA. V lost 5 bases and J lost 2; bases outside the gene matches: 5.

The CDR3 region has the DNA TGCGCCAGCAGTGAACAGCTAGCGGGACAAGAGACCCAGTACTTC. Translating gives CASSEQLAGQETQYF. This sequence joins TRBV10-2 and TRBJ2-5, with TRBD2 matching 9 bases. Per the germline V gene, CDR1 is WSHSY and CDR2 is SAAADI. J was trimmed by 2 bases and V by 3 bases; bases with no gene match: 4. The CDR3 consists of 15 residues.

The chain employs TRBV12-1 and TRBJ2-1; the table names TRBD1, a call not compared with the DNA. TRBV12-1 is deemed a pseudogene. CDR3 length equals 15 residues. The CDR3 loop is CASSPPGASYNEQFF. CDR3 nucleotides: TGTGCCAGCAGCCCACCTGGGGCGAGCTACAATGAGCAGTTCTTC.

The rearrangement links TRBV7-2 to TRBJ2-1, with 8 bases matching TRBD2. Germline CDR1 SGHTA, CDR2 FQGNSA. The length of the CDR3 is 17 residues. J lost 6 bases, V lost 3 bases, and 13 bases had no gene match. As DNA, the CDR3 is TGTGCCAGCAGCTTTTTAACGGTAGCGGGGATAGTCAATGAGCAGTTCTTC. Encoded protein: CASSFLTVAGIVNEQFF.